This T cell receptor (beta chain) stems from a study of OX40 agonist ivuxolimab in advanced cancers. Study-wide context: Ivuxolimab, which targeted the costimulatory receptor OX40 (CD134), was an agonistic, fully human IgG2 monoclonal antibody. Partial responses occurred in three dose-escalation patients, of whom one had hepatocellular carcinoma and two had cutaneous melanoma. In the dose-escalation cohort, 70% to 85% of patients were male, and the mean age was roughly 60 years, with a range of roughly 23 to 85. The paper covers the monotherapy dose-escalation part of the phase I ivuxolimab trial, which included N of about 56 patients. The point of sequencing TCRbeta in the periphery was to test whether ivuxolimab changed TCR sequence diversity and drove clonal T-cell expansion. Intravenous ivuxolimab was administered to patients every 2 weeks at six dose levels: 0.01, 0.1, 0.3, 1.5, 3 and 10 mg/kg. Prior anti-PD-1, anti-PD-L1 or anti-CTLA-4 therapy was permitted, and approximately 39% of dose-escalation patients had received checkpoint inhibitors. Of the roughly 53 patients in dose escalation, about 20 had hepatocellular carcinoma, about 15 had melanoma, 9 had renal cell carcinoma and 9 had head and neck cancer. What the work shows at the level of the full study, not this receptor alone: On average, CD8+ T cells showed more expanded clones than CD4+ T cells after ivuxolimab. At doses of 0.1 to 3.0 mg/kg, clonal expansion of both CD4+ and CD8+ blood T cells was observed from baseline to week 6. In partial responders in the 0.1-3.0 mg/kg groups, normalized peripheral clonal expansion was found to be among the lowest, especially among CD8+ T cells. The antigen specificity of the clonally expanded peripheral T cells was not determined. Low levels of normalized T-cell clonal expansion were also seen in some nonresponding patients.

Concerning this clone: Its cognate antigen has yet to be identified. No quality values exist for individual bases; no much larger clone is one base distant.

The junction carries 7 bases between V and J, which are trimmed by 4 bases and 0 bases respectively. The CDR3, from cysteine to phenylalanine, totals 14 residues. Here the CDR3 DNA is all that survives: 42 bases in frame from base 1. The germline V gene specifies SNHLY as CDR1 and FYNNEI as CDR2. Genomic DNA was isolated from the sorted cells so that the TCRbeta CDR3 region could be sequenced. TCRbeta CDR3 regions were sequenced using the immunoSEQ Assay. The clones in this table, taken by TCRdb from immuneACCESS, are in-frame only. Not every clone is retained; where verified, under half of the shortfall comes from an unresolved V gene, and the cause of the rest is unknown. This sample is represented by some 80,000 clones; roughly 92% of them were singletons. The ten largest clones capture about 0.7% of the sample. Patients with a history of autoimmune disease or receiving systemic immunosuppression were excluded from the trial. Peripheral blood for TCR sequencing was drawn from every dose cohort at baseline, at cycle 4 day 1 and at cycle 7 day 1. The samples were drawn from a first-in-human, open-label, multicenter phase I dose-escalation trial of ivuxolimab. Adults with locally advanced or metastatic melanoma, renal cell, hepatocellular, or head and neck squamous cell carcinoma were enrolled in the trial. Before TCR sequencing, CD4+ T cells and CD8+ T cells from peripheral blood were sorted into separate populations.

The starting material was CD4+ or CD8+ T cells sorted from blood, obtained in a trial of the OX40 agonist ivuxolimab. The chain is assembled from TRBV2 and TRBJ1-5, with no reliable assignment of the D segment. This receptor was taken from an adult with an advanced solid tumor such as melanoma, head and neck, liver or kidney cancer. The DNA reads TGTGCCAGCAGTGGACCGACTAGCAATCAGCCCCAGCATTTT. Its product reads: CASSGPTSNQPQHF.